This entry describes one T cell receptor (beta chain). Assay: immunoSEQ multiplex PCR; the TCRdb copy retains only in-frame clones and omits some. The table lists about 200,000 clones, over 80% of them singletons. The data stem from a study of blood T cell repertoires in COVID-19. Source material: peripheral blood. This sequence originates from a man between 35 and 55 years old with acute or convalescent COVID-19.

The CDR3 DNA sequence: TGCGCCAGCAGCCAAGAGTCAGGACTTAACTATGGCTACACCTTC. It is translated as CASSQESGLNYGYTF. The chain is built from TRBV4-3 and TRBJ1-2; D is unresolved. Per germline, CDR1 LGHNA and CDR2 YSLEER. CDR3 size: 15 residues. Trimming removed 0 bases at V and 1 base at J, with 9 bases between.